The 17 T cell receptor beta chains below were found in one sample sequenced in a study of vaccination and CD4 T cells after COVID-19. Scientists ran DNA taken from cultured CD4+ T cells through the Oncomine TCR Beta short-read assay for sequencing. From the PCR reads, TCRdb called clonotypes with MiXCR, one entry per CDR3 protein. Of about 20,000 distinct CDR3 sequences listed, around 50% were seen once; the top ten hold 5.5%. Their antigen targets remain unknown. Noted treatment: approximately 9-day PBMC culture with coronavirus spike peptide pools or control peptides (ViraFEST assay). The sequencing sample was made of CD4+ T cells from blood, cultured in vitro. These receptors came from a human donor who had recovered from COVID-19.

The CDR3 here is CASSLTARAGYGYTF. CDR3 DNA sequence: TGTGCCAGCAGCTTAACCGCTAGGGCTGGGTATGGCTACACCTTC. The chain joins TRBV7-2 to TRBJ1-2; D not certain. The CDR3 contains 15 residues. Trimming stripped 2 bases from V and 5 bases from J, with 15 bases between. Per the germline V gene, CDR1 is SGHTA and CDR2 is FQGNSA.

The chain has TRBV20-1 and TRBJ1-1, with a tentative D call TRBD1 (5 bases). Germline CDR1 DFQATT, CDR2 SNEGSKA (reference sequence). The CDR3 spans 15 residues. V was clipped by 8 bases and J by 3 bases, with 22 bases between them. The CDR3 sequence: CSKRAGFREYTEAFF. As DNA, the CDR3 is TGCAGTAAACGAGCAGGGTTTCGGGAGTACACTGAAGCTTTCTTT.

The chain has TRBV20-1 and TRBJ2-1, with TRBD2 identical over 8 bases. Trimming took 5 bases from V and 10 from J; bases not matched to a gene: 16. CDR3 size: 15 residues. Germline-derived CDR1 and CDR2 are DFQATT and SNEGSKA (reference sequence). DNA for the CDR3: TGCAGTGCTGCCAATGTGCAAGCGGGAGCGGGGGAGCAGTTCTTC. Its protein product is CSAANVQAGAGEQFF.

The rearrangement links TRBV6-2 or TRBV6-3 to TRBJ2-2; the D is unclear. Looked up from germline, CDR1 is MNHEY and CDR2 is SVGEGT. The V end lost 6 bases, the J end lost 9 bases, and 8 bases lay between the germline ends. The CDR3 totals 11 residues. The CDR3 loop reads CASSGPRELFF. DNA of the CDR3: TGTGCCAGCAGCGGCCCCCGGGAGCTGTTTTTT.

This clonotype was seen a few times. The chain joins TRBV19 to TRBJ2-5; perhaps TRBD1 as D (6 bases). The CDR3 loop spans 14 amino acids. Per germline, CDR1 LNHDA and CDR2 SQIVND (reference sequence). Trimming removed 5 bases from V and 0 bases from J, with 10 bases in between. As DNA, the CDR3 is TGTGCCAGTAGTTTAAGACAGGACCAAGAGACCCAGTACTTC. Translating gives CASSLRQDQETQYF.

This chain links TRBV25-1 with TRBJ1-2, with D possibly TRBD1 on 6 matching bases. The CDR3 is 16 residues long. V was clipped by 0 bases and J by 0 bases, with 11 bases between them. The germline V gene has CDR1 MGHDK and CDR2 SYGVNS. The DNA for the CDR3 is TGTGCCAGCAGTGAATATGGCCAGGGGACTAACTATGGCTACACCTTC. Protein: CASSEYGQGTNYGYTF.

This chain uses TRBV30 with TRBJ1-5; D is unclear. Looked up from germline, CDR1 is GTSNPN and CDR2 is SVGIG (reference sequence). The CDR3 consists of 15 residues. V dropped 2 bases and J dropped 2 bases, with 13 bases sitting between them. The CDR3 is CAWSTRSWRNQPQHF. The CDR3 DNA reads as TGTGCCTGGAGTACGAGGAGTTGGCGCAATCAGCCCCAGCATTTT. The full variable domain, in which reference TRBV30 and TRBJ1-5 provide the parts outside the CDR3, is SQTIHQWPATLVQPVGSPLSLECTVEGTSNPNLYWYRQAAGRGLQLLFYSVGIGQISSEVPQNLSASRPQDRQFILSSKKLLLSDSGFYLCAWSTRSWRNQPQHFGDGTRLSIL.

This clonotype was seen more than once but under ten times. The rearrangement joins TRBV2 to TRBJ1-2; 9 nucleotides align to TRBD1. CDR3 size: 13 residues. V dropped 3 bases and J dropped 5; count of bases not matched to a gene: 1. From germline, CDR1 is SNHLY and CDR2 FYNNEI. In DNA form, the CDR3 reads TGTGCCAGCAGTGAGGGACAGGGTTATGGCTACACCTTC. Its translation is CASSEGQGYGYTF.

The chain combines TRBV10-3 with TRBJ1-2; no clear D. Germline CDR1 reads ENHRY; CDR2 reads SYGVKD. The CDR3 has 14 amino acids. Trimming cost V 5 bases and J 1 base, with 11 bases left between them. CDR3 loop: CAISQGRNNYGYTF. DNA for the CDR3: TGTGCCATCAGTCAAGGACGGAATAACTATGGCTACACCTTC.

The chain carries TRBV15 and TRBJ1-4; 7 bases map to TRBD1. Germline assignment: CDR1 LNHNV and CDR2 YYDKDF (reference sequence). Trimming removed 0 bases from V and 10 bases from J; junction bases left unmatched: 11. The CDR3 spans 16 residues. Here the CDR3 reads CATSRDPGHQGGKLFF. CDR3 bases: TGTGCCACCAGCAGAGACCCGGGACACCAGGGGGGAAAACTGTTTTTT.

The sample holds a few counts of this clonotype. The CDR3 loop reads CASTPRAARDSLAKNIQYF. The CDR3 region has the DNA TGTGCCAGCACCCCTCGGGCCGCCAGGGATTCCTTAGCCAAAAACATTCAGTACTTC. The V and J genes are TRBV6-2 or TRBV6-3 and TRBJ2-4; possibly TRBD1 for D (5 bases). The CDR3 sequence is 19 residues long. The germline gives CDR1 MNHEY, CDR2 SVGEGT. V lost 7 bases and J lost 0, with 25 bases in between.

This clonotype was seen only a few times. The V gene is TRBV12-5, the J gene TRBJ2-3; possibly TRBD1 for D (5 bases). Germline V gene lookup returns CDR1 LGHNT and CDR2 FRNRAP. This CDR3 has 16 residues. V lost 4 bases, J lost 2 bases, and 16 bases lay in between. CDR3 in DNA: TGTGCTAGTGGTTCCCTGGGGCGGCTGAACACAGATACGCAGTATTTT. Amino acid sequence: CASGSLGRLNTDTQYF.

The CDR3 nucleotides read TGTGCCAGCCAGGGGCCCACCTATAATTCACCCCTCCACTTT. It specifies CASQGPTYNSPLHF. The chain couples TRBV19 to TRBJ1-6, with D possibly being TRBD1 (6 bases). The V and J ends lost 9 bases and 2 bases respectively, with 11 bases between them. This CDR3 is 14 amino acids long. The germline V gene has CDR1 LNHDA and CDR2 SQIVND (reference sequence).

This clonotype was observed once. Sequence at one end of the junction differs from germline and may be a read error. The chain employs TRBV15 and TRBJ1-3; D is uncertain. Germline CDR1 LNHNV, CDR2 YYDKDF (reference sequence). The CDR3 covers 15 residues. The CDR3 coding sequence is TGTGCCACCAGCAGAGATCGAGGTGCCGGAAACGCCATATATTTT. As protein: CATSRDRGAGNAIYF.

The gene calls are TRBV6-1 and TRBJ1-5; TRBD1 might be the D (5 bases). The germline gives CDR1 MNHNS, CDR2 SASEGT. The V end was cut by 2 bases, the J end by 6 bases, with 17 bases between. There are 16 residues in the CDR3. CDR3 residues: CASSELDWGYGQPQHF. The DNA of the CDR3 is TGTGCCAGCAGTGAATTAGATTGGGGGTATGGTCAGCCCCAGCATTTT.

The genes are TRBV5-5 and TRBJ2-2; no firm D call. This CDR3 comprises 13 residues. Germline V CDR1 and CDR2: SGHKS, YYEKEE (reference sequence). V lost 2 bases to trimming and J lost 6 bases, with 8 bases between them. The CDR3 is CASSFTWSGELFF. The CDR3 DNA reads TGTGCCAGCAGCTTTACATGGTCCGGGGAGCTGTTTTTT.

V and J are TRBV20-1 and TRBJ2-5, with 9 bases identical to TRBD2. V gave up 5 bases and J gave up 4 bases; unmatched junction bases: 5. Germline values: CDR1 DFQATT, CDR2 SNEGSKA (reference sequence). The CDR3 runs 13 residues. CDR3 bases: TGCAGTGCTGAGCGGGAGGTGGGAGAGACCCAGTACTTC. It is translated as CSAEREVGETQYF.